The present T cell receptor beta chain was sequenced within a study of blood T cell repertoires in COVID-19 (dated by TCRdb to the early 2020s). A note on the overall study: Samples from collaborators originated in the United States, Italy and Spain and spanned both the acute and convalescent phases of COVID-19. The material from the prospective study consisted of cDNA or gDNA derived from T cells, B-cell-depleted T cells, or PBMCs. The dataset comprised deeply sampled blood TCRbeta repertoires from subjects exposed to, actively infected with, or recovered from COVID-19. The repertoires were released in a freely available public database intended as a resource for research on the immune response to SARS-CoV-2. The samples were drawn from the first 160 participants of the ongoing ImmuneRACE study and from 950 to 1,500 subjects provided by 6 global collaborators. Sample metadata almost always included a de-identified subject ID, COVID-19 status, age in years and sex. Where HLA class I and class II types were available, the types were taken from metadata supplied by the sample provider, not from assay-based typing.

Details on this clone: This receptor's antigen is unknown. Per-nucleotide qualities are absent, and no much larger clonotype sits a single base away.

Here V drops 0 bases and J drops 5 bases, and the junction holds 5 bases not matched to any gene. CDR3 length: 16 amino acids, cysteine to phenylalanine. Kept here is only the CDR3 DNA, which spans 48 bases and is read in frame from base 1. CDR1 and CDR2 (MNHGY, SVAAGI) derive from the germline V gene. The immunoSEQ Assay, a bias-controlled multiplex PCR, was used to amplify TCRbeta CDR3 regions from genomic DNA. The authors processed their data as follows. The number of nucleated cells in each sample was estimated by amplification of reference gene primers within the assay. To quantify the absolute abundance of each unique TCRbeta CDR3 rearrangement, sequence reads were collapsed and filtered. For each sample, productive Simpson clonality was calculated by taking the square root of Simpson's diversity index across productive rearrangements. TCRdb obtained this table from immuneACCESS and retained in-frame rearrangements with V and J assigned. These tables miss some clones; where compared with another copy, unresolved V genes account for less than half of the shortfall, and the remainder is unexplained. D and trimming come from the DNA, and the V and J calls and clone size come from that table. Counted in this sample were some 240,000 clones; nearly 90% of them appeared once. 2.1% of the sample is in the top ten clones.

Broader findings and caveats from the paper: The quantity of clinical and demographic metadata differed by source and by participant and was supplied without curation.

One collaborating source in Seattle enrolled patients during active infection and followed them longitudinally through the course of disease. Whole blood was collected in K2EDTA tubes by collaborating institutions according to the institutions' own protocols. For TCRbeta analysis, collaborators shipped samples as frozen whole blood, isolated PBMCs, or DNA extracted from either of those sample types. This TCR came from an older woman with COVID-19, enrolled during active disease. The chain employs TRBV6-9 and TRBJ2-2, with TRBD1 matching 8 junction bases. The material sequenced was peripheral blood. The CDR3 amino acid sequence is: CASSYSDRAGTGELFF. The DNA sequence follows: TGTGCCAGCAGTTATTCGGACAGGGCGGGGACCGGGGAGCTGTTTTTT.